The TCR beta chain described here comes from a study of blood T cell repertoires in COVID-19. Study-wide background: T cells, B-cell-depleted T cells, or PBMCs provided the cDNA or gDNA that served as material.

In the original processing: Amplification of reference gene primers was used by the study to estimate nucleated cell counts. Assay used: immunoSEQ multiplex PCR; TCRdb lists only in-frame clones, some missing. V, J and clone size derive from that table, while D and trimming were established from the DNA sequence. Of about 250,000 clones listed, around 85% are singletons. Enrollees, roughly 18 to 89 years old, lived in around 23 US areas. Participant-reported clinical history was the basis for cohort assignment. The CDR3 extends over 14 amino acids. V shed 6 bases and J 2 bases; nucleotides not matched to a gene: 4. Germline loops: CDR1 LGHNT, CDR2 FRNRAP.

The receptor was isolated from a woman in her 50s with acute COVID-19. Sequenced material: PBMCs or T cells enriched from blood (not recorded which). The rearrangement joins TRBV12-5 to TRBJ1-3; 7 nucleotides align to TRBD1. CDR3 coding DNA: TGTGCTAGTGGCGGGACAGACCCTGGAAACACCATATATTTT. It is translated as CASGGTDPGNTIYF. The full variable domain, its missing parts supplied by reference TRBV12-5 and TRBJ1-3, is DARVTQTPRHKVTEMGQEVTMRCQPILGHNTVFWYRQTMMQGLELLAYFRNRAPLDDSGMPKDRFSAEMPDATLATLKIQPSEPRDSAVYFCASGGTDPGNTIYFGEGSWLTVV.